This T cell receptor (beta chain) was obtained from a study of chemoradiotherapy in HPV16-positive cancers (dated by TCRdb to 2021 to 2024). For the wider study: Candidate HPV-specific T-cell clones and common TCR motifs were defined by functional T-cell assays performed on cells from two HPV16-positive patients. Whether T-cell immunity against the HPV oncoproteins E6 and E7 changes during chemoradiotherapy and whether survival is affected by this immunity were examined in the study. Next, the candidate HPV-specific TCRs and motifs were followed in TCR repertoires from around 87 patients with HPV-related cancers. Study-wide findings and limitations: In HPV16-positive patients, expansion of HPV-responsive T cells during chemoradiotherapy was found to be associated with improved recurrence-free survival. Expansion of candidate HPV-specific clones and E7-related TCR motifs was observed in the tumor microenvironment during treatment, whereas no such expansion was observed for non-HPV-specific T cells. The functional definition of HPV-specific T cells was derived from only two HPV16-positive patients, and the survival association was reported for HPV16-positive patients.

Libraries were built with the immunoSEQ multiplex PCR assay. In its TCRdb copy, this immuneACCESS table keeps in-frame sequences only and misses some clones. Where compared with another copy, unresolved V genes explain less than half of these, and the others have no known cause. The sample yields approximately 29,000 clones; 84% were counted once. The ten largest clones capture roughly 5.5% of the sample. Including the terminal cysteine and phenylalanine, the CDR3 comprises 13 residues. The entry retains the CDR3 DNA only, 39 bases that are in frame from base 1. CDR1 and CDR2 are drawn from the germline V gene (reference sequence): LNHDA, SQIVND. Cut back by 7 bases and 7 bases, the V and J ends lie 11 bases apart. On this clone: Its antigen target is currently unknown. Base qualities are not provided; no much larger clone lies one nucleotide away.

Repertoires were sampled repeatedly over the course of chemoradiotherapy, so clonal expansion could be followed in the tumor microenvironment. This TCR derives from a human donor with HPV-associated anogenital cancer. The sequenced sample was blood, obtained from a patient who underwent chemoradiotherapy. The rearranged segments are TRBV19 and TRBJ1-6, with a tentative D gene TRBD1 over 5 matching bases. The encoded CDR3 is CASTGRGNSPLHF. The sequence in DNA is TGTGCCAGTACGGGACGGGGAAATTCACCCCTCCACTTT. The entire variable domain, with the stretches around the CDR3 drawn from the reference TRBV19 and TRBJ1-6 proteins, is DGGITQSPKYLFRKEGQNVTLSCEQNLNHDAMYWYRQDPGQGLRLIYYSQIVNDFQKGDIAEGYSVSREKKESFPLTVTSAQKNPTAFYLCASTGRGNSPLHFGNGTRLTVT.